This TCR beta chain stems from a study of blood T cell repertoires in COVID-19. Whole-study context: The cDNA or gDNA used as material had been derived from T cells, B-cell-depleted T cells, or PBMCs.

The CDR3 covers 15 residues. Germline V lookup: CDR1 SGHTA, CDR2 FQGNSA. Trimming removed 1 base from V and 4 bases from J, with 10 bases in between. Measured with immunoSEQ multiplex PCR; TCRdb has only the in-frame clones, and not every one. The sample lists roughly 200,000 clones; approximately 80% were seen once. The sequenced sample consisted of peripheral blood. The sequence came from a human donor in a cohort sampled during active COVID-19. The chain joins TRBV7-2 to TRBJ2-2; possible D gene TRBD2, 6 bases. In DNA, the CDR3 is TGTGCCAGCAGCTTAGTCGCGACTAGCACCGGGGAGCTGTTTTTT. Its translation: CASSLVATSTGELFF.